This T cell receptor beta chain stems from a study of OX40 agonist ivuxolimab in advanced cancers. Looking at the study overall: Patients were given ivuxolimab, an antibody that agonizes OX40 (CD134).

Looked up from germline, CDR1 is SGHVS and CDR2 is FNYEAQ. Trimming removed 5 bases from V and 5 bases from J, with 14 bases in between. This CDR3 comprises 14 residues. General study findings and limits: Low normalized clonal expansion also occurred in some nonresponding patients.

As concerns this clone: Its antigen is undetermined.

TCRdb's table, derived via immunoSEQ multiplex PCR, lists solely in-frame clones and lacks some. Among around 94,000 clones, 70% to 90% were seen once, and the ten largest hold roughly 3.8%. The sequencing here drew on CD4+ or CD8+ T cells sorted from blood, taken in a trial of the OX40 agonist ivuxolimab. The chain couples TRBV7-6 to TRBJ2-3; tentatively, D is TRBD1 (5 bases). The TCR sequence derives from an adult with an advanced solid tumor such as melanoma, head and neck, liver or kidney cancer. The CDR3 here is CASSLAGLQDTQYF. The CDR3 nucleotides are TGTGCCAGCAGCCTCGCAGGGTTGCAAGATACGCAGTATTTT.